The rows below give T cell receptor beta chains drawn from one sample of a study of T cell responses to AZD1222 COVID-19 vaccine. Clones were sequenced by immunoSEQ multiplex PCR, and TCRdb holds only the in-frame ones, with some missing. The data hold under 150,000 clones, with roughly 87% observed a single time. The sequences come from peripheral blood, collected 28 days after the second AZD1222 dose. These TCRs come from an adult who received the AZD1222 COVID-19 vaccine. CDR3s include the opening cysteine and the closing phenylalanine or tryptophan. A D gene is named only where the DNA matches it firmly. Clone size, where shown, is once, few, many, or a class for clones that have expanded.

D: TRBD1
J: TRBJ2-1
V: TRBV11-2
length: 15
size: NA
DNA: TGTGCCAGCAGCTCTCGGACAGGGGGCTGGGATGAGCAGTTCTTC
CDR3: CASSSRTGGWDEQFF

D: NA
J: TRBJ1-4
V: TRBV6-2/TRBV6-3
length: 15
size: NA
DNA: TGTGCCAGCCGCCTCAATGGGTTAGCCGGTGAAAAACTGTTTTTT
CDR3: CASRLNGLAGEKLFF

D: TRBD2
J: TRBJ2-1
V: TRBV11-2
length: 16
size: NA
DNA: TGTGCCAGCAGAAACACCGGGACTAGCGGTAACAATGAGCAGTTCTTC
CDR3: CASRNTGTSGNNEQFF

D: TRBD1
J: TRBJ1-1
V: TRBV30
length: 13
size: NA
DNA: TGTGCCTGGACGGGACAGGGACCCTTCGGAGCTTTCTTT
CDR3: CAWTGQGPFGAFF

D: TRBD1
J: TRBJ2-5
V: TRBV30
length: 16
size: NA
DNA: TGTGCCTGGAGTGGGAGGACAGGGGGGTTTCAAGAGACCCAGTACTTC
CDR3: CAWSGRTGGFQETQYF

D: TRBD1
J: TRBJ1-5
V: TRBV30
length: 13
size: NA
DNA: TGTGCCTGGAGCGCGGACAGGGGTCAGCCCCAGCATTTT
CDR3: CAWSADRGQPQHF

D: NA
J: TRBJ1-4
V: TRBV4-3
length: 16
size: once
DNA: TGCGCCAGCAGCCAACTCAGGGCGACAACTAATGAAAAACTGTTTTTT
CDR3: CASSQLRATTNEKLFF

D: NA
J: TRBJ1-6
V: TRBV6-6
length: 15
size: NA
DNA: TGTGCCAGCAGTTACGGGTGGTCCTATAATTCACCCCTCCACTTT
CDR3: CASSYGWSYNSPLHF

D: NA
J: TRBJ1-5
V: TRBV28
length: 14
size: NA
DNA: TGTGCCAGCAGTTCAGGGGCCTCCAAACAGCCCCAGCATTTT
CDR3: CASSSGASKQPQHF

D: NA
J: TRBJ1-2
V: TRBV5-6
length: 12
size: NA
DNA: TGTGCCAGCAGCTTGGAGCACTATGGCTACACCTTC
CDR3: CASSLEHYGYTF

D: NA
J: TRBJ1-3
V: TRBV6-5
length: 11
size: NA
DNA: TGTGCCAGCAATCAGGGGAACACCATATATTTT
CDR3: CASNQGNTIYF

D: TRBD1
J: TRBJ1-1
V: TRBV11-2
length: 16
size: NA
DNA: TGTGCCAGCAGCTCCGTGGGACAGGGTTGGTGGACTGAAGCTTTCTTT
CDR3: CASSSVGQGWWTEAFF

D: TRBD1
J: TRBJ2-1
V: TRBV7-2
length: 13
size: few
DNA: TGTGCCAGCAGCTTGGAACAGGGGCATGAGCAGTTCTTC
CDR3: CASSLEQGHEQFF

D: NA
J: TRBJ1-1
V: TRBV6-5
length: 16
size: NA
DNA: TGTGCCAGCAGTTACGCACTAACAGGGTTTTCCACTGAAGCTTTCTTT
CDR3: CASSYALTGFSTEAFF

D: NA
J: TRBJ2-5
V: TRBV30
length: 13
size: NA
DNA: TGTGCCTGGAGTCGTGGGCCACAAGAGACCCAGTACTTC
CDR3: CAWSRGPQETQYF

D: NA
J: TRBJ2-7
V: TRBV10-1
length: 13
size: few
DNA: TGCGCCAGCAGTGAGAGGCCCGACGGCGAGCAGTACTTC
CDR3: CASSERPDGEQYF

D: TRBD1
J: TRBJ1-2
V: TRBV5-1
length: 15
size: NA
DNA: TGCGCCAGCAGACCGCCAGGGGGCTTCAACTATGGCTACACCTTC
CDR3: CASRPPGGFNYGYTF

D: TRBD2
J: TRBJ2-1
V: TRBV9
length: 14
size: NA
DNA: TGTGCCAGCAGCGTAGCATTAGCGGGAGGTGAGCAGTTCTTC
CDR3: CASSVALAGGEQFF

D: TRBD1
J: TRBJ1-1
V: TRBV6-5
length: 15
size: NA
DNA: TGTGCCAGCAGTCCATCCGACAGGGGGCGAACTGAAGCTTTCTTT
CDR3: CASSPSDRGRTEAFF

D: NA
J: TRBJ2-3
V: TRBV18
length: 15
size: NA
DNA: TGTGCCAGCTCACCCCCTAACTCCCGGGAAGATACGCAGTATTTT
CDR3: CASSPPNSREDTQYF

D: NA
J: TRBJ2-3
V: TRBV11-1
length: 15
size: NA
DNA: TGTGCCAGCAGCTTAGTCGGGACTTCCTCAGATACGCAGTATTTT
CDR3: CASSLVGTSSDTQYF

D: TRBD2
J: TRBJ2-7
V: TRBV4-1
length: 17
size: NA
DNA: TGCGCCAGCAGCCAATACACCGGGACTAGCGGTTCCTACGAGCAGTACTTC
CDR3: CASSQYTGTSGSYEQYF

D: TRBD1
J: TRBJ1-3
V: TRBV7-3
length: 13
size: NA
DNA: TGTGCCAGCAGCTTGAACCAGGGGGACACCATATATTTT
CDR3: CASSLNQGDTIYF

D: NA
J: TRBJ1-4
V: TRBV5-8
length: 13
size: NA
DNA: TGTGCCAGCAGCCCCCGTTTGGATGAAAAACTGTTTTTT
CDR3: CASSPRLDEKLFF

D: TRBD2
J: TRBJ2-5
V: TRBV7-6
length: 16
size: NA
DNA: TGTGCCAGCAGCTTATTTCTGGGACTAGGGGAGGAGACCCAGTACTTC
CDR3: CASSLFLGLGEETQYF

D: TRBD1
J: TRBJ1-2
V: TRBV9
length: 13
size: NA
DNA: TGTGCCAGCAGCGAGGGACAGGACTATGGCTACACCTTC
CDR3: CASSEGQDYGYTF

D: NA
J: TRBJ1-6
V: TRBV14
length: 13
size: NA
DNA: TGTGCCAGCAGCCCCCCTCACAATTCACCCCTCCACTTT
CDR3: CASSPPHNSPLHF

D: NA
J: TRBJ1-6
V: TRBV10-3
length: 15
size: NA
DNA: TGTGCCATCAGTGCCCTAGGGGGTCAGGATTCACCCCTCCACTTT
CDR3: CAISALGGQDSPLHF

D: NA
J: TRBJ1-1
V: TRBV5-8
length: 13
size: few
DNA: TGTGCCAGCAGCCAATACCTGAACACTGAAGCTTTCTTT
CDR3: CASSQYLNTEAFF

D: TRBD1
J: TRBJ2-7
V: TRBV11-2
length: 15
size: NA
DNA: TGTGCCAGCAGCTTAGAGGGACAGTCACCTTACGAGCAGTACTTC
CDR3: CASSLEGQSPYEQYF

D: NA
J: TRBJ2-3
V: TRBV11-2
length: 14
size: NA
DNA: TGTGCCAGCAGCTTAGCACGGACGGCAGATACGCAGTATTTT
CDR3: CASSLARTADTQYF

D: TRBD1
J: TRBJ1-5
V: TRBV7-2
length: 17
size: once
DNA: TGTGCCAGCAGCCGCTACTTAATACAGGGGGCAGGTCAGCCCCAGCATTTT
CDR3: CASSRYLIQGAGQPQHF

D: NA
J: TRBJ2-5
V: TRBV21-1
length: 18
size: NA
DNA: TGTGCCAGCAGCGCCAACCCCGGGACAGGAATTATGTTAGAGACCCAGTACTTC
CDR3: CASSANPGTGIMLETQYF

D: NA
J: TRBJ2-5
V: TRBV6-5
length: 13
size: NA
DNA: TGTGCCAGCACGGGAAGGAGCCAAGAGACCCAGTACTTC
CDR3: CASTGRSQETQYF

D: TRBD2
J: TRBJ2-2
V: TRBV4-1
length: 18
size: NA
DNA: TGCGCCAGCAAATTTGGAGGGAGGGGAAAGTTGAACACCGGGGAGCTGTTTTTT
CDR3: CASKFGGRGKLNTGELFF

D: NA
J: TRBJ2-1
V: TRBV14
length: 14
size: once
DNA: TGTGCCAGCAGCCAAGCGGGGGCGCGGAATGAGCAGTTCTTC
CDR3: CASSQAGARNEQFF

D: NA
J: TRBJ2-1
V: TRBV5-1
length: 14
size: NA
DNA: TGCGCCAGCAGCTTGGACAGGGTAGGGAATGAGCAGTTCTTC
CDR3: CASSLDRVGNEQFF

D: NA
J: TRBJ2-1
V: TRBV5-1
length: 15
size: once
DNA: TGCGCCAGCAGCTTGGCAGGGGCTGGGCTCAATGAGCAGTTCTTC
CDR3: CASSLAGAGLNEQFF

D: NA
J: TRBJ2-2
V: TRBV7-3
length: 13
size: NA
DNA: TGTGCCAGCAGCTTAATCGTAACCGGGGAGCTGTTTTTT
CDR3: CASSLIVTGELFF

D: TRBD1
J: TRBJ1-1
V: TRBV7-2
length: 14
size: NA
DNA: TGTGCCAGCAGCTTAGGGACAGGGTTCACTGAAGCTTTCTTT
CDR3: CASSLGTGFTEAFF